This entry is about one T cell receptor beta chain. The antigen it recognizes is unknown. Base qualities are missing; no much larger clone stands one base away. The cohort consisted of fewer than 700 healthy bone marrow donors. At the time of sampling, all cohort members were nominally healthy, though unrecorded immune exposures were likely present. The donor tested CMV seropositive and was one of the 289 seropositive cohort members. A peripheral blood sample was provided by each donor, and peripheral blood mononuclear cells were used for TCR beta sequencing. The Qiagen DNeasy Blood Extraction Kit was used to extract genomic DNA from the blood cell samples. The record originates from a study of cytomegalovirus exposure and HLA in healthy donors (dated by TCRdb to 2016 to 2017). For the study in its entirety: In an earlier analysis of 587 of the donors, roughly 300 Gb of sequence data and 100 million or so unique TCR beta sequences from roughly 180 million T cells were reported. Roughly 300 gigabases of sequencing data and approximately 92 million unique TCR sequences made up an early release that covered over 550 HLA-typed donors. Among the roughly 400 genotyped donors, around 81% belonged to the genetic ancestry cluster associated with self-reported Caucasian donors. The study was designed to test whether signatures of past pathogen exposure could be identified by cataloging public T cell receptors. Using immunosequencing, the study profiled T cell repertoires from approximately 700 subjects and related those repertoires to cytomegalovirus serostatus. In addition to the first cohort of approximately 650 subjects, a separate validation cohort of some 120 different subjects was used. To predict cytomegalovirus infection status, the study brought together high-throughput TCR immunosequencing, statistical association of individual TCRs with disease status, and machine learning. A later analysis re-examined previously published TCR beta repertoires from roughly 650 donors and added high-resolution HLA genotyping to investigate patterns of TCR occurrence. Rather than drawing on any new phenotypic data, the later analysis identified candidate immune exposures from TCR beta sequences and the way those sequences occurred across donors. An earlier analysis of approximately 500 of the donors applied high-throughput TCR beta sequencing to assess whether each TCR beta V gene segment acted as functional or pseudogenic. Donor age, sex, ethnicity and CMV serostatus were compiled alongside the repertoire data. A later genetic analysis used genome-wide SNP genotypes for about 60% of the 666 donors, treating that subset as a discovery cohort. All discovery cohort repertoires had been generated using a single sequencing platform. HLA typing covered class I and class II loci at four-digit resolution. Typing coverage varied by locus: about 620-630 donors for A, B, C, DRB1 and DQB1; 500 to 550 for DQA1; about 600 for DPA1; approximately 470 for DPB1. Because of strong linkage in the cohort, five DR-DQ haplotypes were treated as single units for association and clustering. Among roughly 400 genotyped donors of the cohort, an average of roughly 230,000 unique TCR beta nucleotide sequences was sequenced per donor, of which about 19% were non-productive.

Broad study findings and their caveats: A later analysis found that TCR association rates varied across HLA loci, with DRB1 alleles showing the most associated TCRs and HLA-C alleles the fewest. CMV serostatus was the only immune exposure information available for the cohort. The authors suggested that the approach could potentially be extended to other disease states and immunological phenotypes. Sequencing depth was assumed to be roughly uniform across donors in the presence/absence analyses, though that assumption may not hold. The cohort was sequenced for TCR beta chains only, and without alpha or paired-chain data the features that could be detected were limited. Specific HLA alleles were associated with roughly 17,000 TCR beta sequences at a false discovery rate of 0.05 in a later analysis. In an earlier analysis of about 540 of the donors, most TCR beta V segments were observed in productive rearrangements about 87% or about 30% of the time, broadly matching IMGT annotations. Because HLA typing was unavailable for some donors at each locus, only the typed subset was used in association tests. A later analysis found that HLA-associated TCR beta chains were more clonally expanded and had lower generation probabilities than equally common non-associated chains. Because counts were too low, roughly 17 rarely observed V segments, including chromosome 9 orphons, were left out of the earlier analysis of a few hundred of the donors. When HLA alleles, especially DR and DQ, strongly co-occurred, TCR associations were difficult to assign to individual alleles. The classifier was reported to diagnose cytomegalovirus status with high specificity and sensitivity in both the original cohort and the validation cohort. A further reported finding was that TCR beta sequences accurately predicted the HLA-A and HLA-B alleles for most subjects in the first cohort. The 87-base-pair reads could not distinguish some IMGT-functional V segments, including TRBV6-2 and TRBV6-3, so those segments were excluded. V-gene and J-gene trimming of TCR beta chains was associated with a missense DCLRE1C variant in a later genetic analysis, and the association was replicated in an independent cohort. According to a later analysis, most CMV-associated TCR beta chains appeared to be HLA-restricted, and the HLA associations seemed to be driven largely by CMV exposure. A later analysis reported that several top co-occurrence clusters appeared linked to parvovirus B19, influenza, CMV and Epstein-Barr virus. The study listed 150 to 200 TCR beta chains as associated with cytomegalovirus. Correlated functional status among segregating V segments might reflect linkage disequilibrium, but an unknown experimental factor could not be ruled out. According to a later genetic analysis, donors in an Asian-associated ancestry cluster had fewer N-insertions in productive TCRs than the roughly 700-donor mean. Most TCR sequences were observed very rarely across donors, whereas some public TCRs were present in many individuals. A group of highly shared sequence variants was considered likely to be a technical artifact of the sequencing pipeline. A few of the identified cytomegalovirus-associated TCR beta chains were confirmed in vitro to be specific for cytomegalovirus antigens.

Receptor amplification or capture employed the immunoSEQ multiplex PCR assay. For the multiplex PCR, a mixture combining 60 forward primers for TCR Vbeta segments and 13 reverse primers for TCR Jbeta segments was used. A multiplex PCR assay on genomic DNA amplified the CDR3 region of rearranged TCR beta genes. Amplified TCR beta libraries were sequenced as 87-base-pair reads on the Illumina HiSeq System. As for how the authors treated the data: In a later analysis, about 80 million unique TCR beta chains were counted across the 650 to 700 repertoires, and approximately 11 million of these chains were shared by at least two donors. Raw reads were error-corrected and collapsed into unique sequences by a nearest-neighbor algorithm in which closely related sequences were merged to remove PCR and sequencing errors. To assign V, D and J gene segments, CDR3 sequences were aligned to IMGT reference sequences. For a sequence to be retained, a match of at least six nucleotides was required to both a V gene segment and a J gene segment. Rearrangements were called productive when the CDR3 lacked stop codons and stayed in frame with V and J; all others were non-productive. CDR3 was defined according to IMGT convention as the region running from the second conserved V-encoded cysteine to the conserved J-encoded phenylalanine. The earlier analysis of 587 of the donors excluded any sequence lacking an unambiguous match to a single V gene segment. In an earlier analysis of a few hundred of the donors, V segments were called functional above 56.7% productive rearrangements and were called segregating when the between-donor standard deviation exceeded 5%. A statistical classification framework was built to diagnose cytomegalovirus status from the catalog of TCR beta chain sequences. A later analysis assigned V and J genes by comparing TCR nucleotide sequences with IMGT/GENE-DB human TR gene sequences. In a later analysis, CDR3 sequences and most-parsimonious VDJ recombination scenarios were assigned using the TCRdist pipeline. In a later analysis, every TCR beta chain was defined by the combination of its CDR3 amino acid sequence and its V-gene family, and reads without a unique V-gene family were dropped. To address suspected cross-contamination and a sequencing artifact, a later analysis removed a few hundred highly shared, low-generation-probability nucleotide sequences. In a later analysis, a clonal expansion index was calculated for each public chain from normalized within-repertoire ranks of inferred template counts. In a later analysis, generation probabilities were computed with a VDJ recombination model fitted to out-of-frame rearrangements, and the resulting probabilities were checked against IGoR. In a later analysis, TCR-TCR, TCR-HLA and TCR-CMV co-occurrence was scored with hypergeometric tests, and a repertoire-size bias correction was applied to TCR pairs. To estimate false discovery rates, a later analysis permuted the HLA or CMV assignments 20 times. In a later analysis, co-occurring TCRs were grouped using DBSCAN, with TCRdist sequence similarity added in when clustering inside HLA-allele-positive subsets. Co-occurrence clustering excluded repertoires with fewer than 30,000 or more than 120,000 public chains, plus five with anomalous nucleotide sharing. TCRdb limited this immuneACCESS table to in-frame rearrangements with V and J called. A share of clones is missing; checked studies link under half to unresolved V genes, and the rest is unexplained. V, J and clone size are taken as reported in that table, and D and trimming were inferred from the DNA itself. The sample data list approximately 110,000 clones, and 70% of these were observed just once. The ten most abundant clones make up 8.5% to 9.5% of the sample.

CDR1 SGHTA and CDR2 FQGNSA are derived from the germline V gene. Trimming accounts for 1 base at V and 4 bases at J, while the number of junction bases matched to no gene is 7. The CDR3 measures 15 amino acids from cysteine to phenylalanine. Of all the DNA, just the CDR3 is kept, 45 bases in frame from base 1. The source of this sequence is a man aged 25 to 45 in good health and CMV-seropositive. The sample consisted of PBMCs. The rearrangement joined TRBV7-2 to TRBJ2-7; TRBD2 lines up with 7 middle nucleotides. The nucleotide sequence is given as TGTGCCAGCAGCTTAGTACGGACTAGTCGGTACGAGCAGTACTTC. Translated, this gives CASSLVRTSRYEQYF.